Sequencing of this T cell receptor beta chain was carried out in a study of Ad26.COV2.S vaccination and SARS-CoV-2 variants. Across the whole study: The study gave Ad26.COV2.S intramuscularly, once or twice 56 days apart.

TCRdb's copy holds only in-frame clones and misses some; the assay was immunoSEQ multiplex PCR. Of some 330,000 clones in the sample, under 90% are singletons; the top ten hold around 5.5%. General study points: In vaccinated individuals, spike-specific CD8+ and CD4+ T cell responses reportedly displayed substantial breadth. Vaccine recipients posted higher spike-specific TCR breadth than their placebo counterparts.

The treatment here: 15 to 20 received Ad26.COV2.S at low or high dose, single or two shots; several received placebo; per-sample allocation not given. Day 63 after the first vaccine or placebo injection was the time point for sampling. In regard to this clone: Its target is not known.

This specimen was peripheral blood, taken in a trial of Ad26.COV2.S vaccine versus placebo. The sequence was obtained from a person aged 18-60 years who received the Ad26.COV2.S COVID-19 vaccine or a placebo.

The DNA for the CDR3 is TGTGCCAGCAGTTACTCGATCGGGGATACGCAGTATTTT. Its protein is CASSYSIGDTQYF. The chain is built from TRBV6-5 and TRBJ2-3; D unresolved. The CDR3 is made up of 13 amino acids. The germline V gene encodes CDR1 MNHEY and CDR2 SVGAGI. V lost 0 bases to trimming and J lost 6 bases, with 7 bases between them.